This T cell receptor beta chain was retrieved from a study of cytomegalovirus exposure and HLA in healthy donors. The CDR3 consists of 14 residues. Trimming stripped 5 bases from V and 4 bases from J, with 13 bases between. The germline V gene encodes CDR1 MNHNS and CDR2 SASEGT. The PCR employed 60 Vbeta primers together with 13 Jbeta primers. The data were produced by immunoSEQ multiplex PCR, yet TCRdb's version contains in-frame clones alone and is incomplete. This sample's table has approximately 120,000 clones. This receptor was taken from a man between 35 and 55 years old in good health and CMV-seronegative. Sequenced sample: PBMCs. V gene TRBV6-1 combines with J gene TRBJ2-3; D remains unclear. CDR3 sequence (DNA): TGTGCCAGCAGTCGGTCCCGGTGGTCAGATACGCAGTATTTT. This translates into CASSRSRWSDTQYF.